The clone carrying this TCR beta chain showed up many times. TCRdb reassembled clones from the PCR reads with MiXCR. The sample yields over 70,000 clones, roughly 18% seen once. The sample is drawn from a study of metastatic and nonmetastatic thyroid tumors. About the research overall: Blood and tumor or nodule tissue repertoires from malignant and benign thyroid patients were compared.

Germline CDR1 reads SEHNR; CDR2 reads FQNEAQ (reference sequence). This CDR3 has 16 amino acids. The V and J ends lost 5 bases and 8 bases, in that order; junction bases with no gene match: 10. Patients underwent thyroid surgery, and none had received any treatment before it. The rearrangement uses TRBV7-9 and TRBJ2-1, with 12 positions matching TRBD2. Material: blood. This receptor was obtained from a female donor with papillary thyroid cancer or a benign thyroid nodule (not recorded which). Some clones in this sample may be carry-over from other donors' samples. For the CDR3, the DNA is TGTGCCAGCAGCCGCTGGGGGACTAGCGGGTTGTATGAGCAGTTCTTC. Its protein is CASSRWGTSGLYEQFF.